The 4 T cell receptor beta chains below all came from one sample that was sequenced in a study of CD8 T cells in ankylosing spondylitis. Study observations and caveats: Ankylosing spondylitis blood appeared to be characterized by a TCR beta motif of roughly eight highly homologous variants.

TCRdb itself ran the 5' RACE reads through MiXCR, one entry per CDR3 protein. The repertoire consists of more than 650,000 distinct CDR3 sequences, with approximately 12% occurring once and the leading ten covering 0.51%. Antigens for these TCRs are unknown. The specimen was blood, either unsorted or a sorted T cell fraction (not recorded which). Source of these receptors: a male donor with ankylosing spondylitis.

In this sample, this clonotype turned up a few times. The rearrangement uses TRBV7-2 and TRBJ2-3; the D call may be TRBD1 or TRBD2 (5 bases each). The CDR3 runs to 14 residues. V was clipped by 5 bases and J by 3 bases, with 12 bases between them. Germline CDR1 and CDR2: SGHTA and FQGNSA. CDR3: CASSRDWGTDTQYF. As DNA, the CDR3 is TGTGCCAGCAGCCGCGACTGGGGGACAGATACGCAGTATTTT.

The chain recombines TRBV20-1 with TRBJ2-7; 11 bases line up with TRBD2. The V gene end was trimmed by 4 bases and the J gene end by 2 bases; junction bases not matched to a gene: 7. CDR1 DFQATT and CDR2 SNEGSKA come from the germline V gene (reference sequence). CDR3 size: 15 residues. The CDR3, as DNA: TGCAGTGCTAACAAGCTAGCGGGAGGTACCTACGAGCAGTACTTC. This gives the protein CSANKLAGGTYEQYF.

There are many counts of this clonotype. The genes are TRBV5-1 and TRBJ2-3; TRBD2 is a possible D gene (5 bases). The CDR3 loop spans 16 amino acids. Trimming took 4 bases from V and 2 from J, leaving 17 bases between them. Germline values: CDR1 SGHRS, CDR2 YFSETQ. The DNA for the CDR3 is TGCGCCAGCAGCGGCGGGTACGTGGGCCCCACAGATACGCAGTATTTT. It specifies CASSGGYVGPTDTQYF.

This clonotype was counted many times. J is TRBJ1-2 and V is TRBV4-2; 7 nucleotides match TRBD1. Germline CDR1 reads LGHNA; CDR2 reads YNFKEQ. Losses at the gene ends were 1 base for V and 3 bases for J; bases not matched to a gene: 2. The CDR3 is 14 amino acids. The CDR3 here is CASSQGGTDYGYTF. CDR3 coding DNA: TGTGCCAGCAGCCAAGGGGGGACAGACTATGGCTACACCTTC.